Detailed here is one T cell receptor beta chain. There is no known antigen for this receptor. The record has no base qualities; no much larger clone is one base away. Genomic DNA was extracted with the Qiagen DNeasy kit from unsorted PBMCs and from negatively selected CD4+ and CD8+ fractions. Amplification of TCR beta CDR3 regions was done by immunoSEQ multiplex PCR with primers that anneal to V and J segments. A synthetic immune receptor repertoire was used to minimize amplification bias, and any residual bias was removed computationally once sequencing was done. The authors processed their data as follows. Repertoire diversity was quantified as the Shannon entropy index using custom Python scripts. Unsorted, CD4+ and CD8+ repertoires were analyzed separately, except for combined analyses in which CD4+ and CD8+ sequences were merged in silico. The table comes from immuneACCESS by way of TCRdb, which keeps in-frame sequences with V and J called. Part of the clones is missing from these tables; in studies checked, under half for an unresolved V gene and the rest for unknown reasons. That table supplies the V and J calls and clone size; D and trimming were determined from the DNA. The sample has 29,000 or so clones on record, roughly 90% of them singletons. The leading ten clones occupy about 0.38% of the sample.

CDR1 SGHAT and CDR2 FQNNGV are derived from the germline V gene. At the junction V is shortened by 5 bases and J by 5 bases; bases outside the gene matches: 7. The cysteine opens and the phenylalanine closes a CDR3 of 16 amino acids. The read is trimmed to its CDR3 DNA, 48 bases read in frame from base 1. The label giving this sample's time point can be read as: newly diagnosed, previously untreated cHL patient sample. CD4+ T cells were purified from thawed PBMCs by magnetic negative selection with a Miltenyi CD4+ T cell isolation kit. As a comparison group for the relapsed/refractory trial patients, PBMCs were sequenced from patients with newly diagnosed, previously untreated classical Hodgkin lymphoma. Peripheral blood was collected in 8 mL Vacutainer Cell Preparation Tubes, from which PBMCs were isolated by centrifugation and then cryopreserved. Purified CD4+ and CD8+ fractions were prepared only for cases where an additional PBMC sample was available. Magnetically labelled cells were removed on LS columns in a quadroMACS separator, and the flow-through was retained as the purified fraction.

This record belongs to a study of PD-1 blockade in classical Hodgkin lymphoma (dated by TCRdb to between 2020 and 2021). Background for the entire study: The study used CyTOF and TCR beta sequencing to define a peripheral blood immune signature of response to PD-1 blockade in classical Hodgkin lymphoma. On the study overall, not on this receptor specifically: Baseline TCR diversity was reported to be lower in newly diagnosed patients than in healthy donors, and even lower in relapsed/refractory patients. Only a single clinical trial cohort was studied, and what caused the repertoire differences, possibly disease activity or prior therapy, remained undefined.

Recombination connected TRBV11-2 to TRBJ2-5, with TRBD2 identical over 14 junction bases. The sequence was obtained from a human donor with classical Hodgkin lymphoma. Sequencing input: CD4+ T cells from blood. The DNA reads TGTGCCAGCAGCCCGGGACTAGCGGGAGTAACCGAGACCCAGTACTTC. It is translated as CASSPGLAGVTETQYF. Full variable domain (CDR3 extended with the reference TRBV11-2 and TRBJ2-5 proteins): EAGVAQSPRYKIIEKRQSVAFWCNPISGHATLYWYQQILGQGPKLLIQFQNNGVVDDSQLPKDRFSAERLKGVDSTLKIQPAKLEDSAVYLCASSPGLAGVTETQYFGPGTRLLVL.